One and the same sample provided the 27 T cell receptor beta chains below, sequenced in a study of control samples from healthy donors and cancer patients. Generated by immunoSEQ multiplex PCR, the TCRdb table keeps only in-frame clones and is missing some. The table records roughly 69,000 clones, nearly 85% of them present only once. Source material: blood. The receptors were gathered from a man aged 60 to 75 in good health.

The chain employs TRBV29-1 and TRBJ1-2, with D unresolved. Trimming shortened V by 2 bases and J by 0 bases, and 10 bases separated the two germline ends. This CDR3 contains 14 residues. CDR1 is SQVTM and CDR2 is ANQGSEA in the germline V gene. The CDR3: CSVERGLANYGYTF. CDR3 sequence (DNA): TGCAGCGTTGAAAGAGGGCTCGCTAACTATGGCTACACCTTC.

The count of this clone is one. The J gene is TRBJ1-1, the V gene TRBV3-1 (or the pseudogene TRBV3-2); D unresolved. CDR3 size: 14 residues. Trimming stripped 3 bases from V and 1 base from J, with 9 bases between. CDR1 LGHDT and CDR2 YNNKEL come from the germline V gene (reference sequence). DNA for the CDR3: TGTGCCAGCAGCCAGCCGATGGGGAACACTGAAGCTTTCTTT. Amino acids: CASSQPMGNTEAFF.

This chain connects TRBV4-2 to TRBJ1-2; D call uncertain. The CDR3 has 14 amino acids. Trimming shortened V by 0 bases and J by 8 bases, and 13 bases separated the two germline ends. Germline V gene data show CDR1 as LGHNA and CDR2 as YNFKEQ. The CDR3 region has the DNA TGTGCCAGCAGCCAAGATCGGTTCGGAGGAGGCTACACCTTC. Residues: CASSQDRFGGGYTF.

This clone was seen a few times. The chain joins TRBV28 to TRBJ1-1; D is unclear. V lost 8 bases, J lost 4 bases, and 14 bases lay in between. The germline gives CDR1 MDHEN, CDR2 SYDVKM. The length of the CDR3 is 13 residues. CDR3 sequence: CASLSLTGTEAFF. CDR3 in DNA: TGTGCCAGCCTATCGTTGACGGGCACTGAAGCTTTCTTT.

V and J are TRBV10-3 and TRBJ2-5; 8 bases fit TRBD2. The CDR3 has 13 amino acids. CDR1 is ENHRY and CDR2 is SYGVKD in the germline V gene. J gave up 0 bases and V 10 bases, and 4 bases lay outside the gene matches. The CDR3 loop reads CATLAGHQETQYF. CDR3 nucleotide sequence: TGTGCCACCCTAGCGGGCCACCAAGAGACCCAGTACTTC.

This chain links TRBV18 with TRBJ2-2; D is uncertain. Germline assignment: CDR1 KGHSH and CDR2 LQKENI. The CDR3 is 14 amino acids. V was cut by 5 bases and J by 6 bases, with 13 bases left in between. The CDR3 sequence is CASSATPPSGELFF. The CDR3 DNA reads TGTGCCAGCTCAGCGACTCCCCCATCCGGGGAGCTGTTTTTT.

V usage is TRBV6-5 and J usage is TRBJ1-1; D may be TRBD1 (6 bases). Between the trimmed V and J ends, which lost 8 bases and 5 bases, there was a span of 18 bases. CDR1 is MNHEY and CDR2 is SVGAGI in the germline V gene. The CDR3 runs 14 residues. The CDR3 protein is CASAQAPQGTEAFF. Written as DNA, the CDR3 is TGTGCCAGCGCACAGGCACCTCAGGGGACTGAAGCTTTCTTT.

The chain recombines TRBV28 with TRBJ1-3; D may be TRBD1 (5 bases). CDR1 and CDR2 from the germline V gene are MDHEN and SYDVKM. This CDR3 has 17 amino acids. V lost 3 bases, J lost 0 bases, and 15 bases lay in between. CDR3 in amino acids: CASSFGGGSYSGNTIYF. The CDR3 nucleotides are TGTGCCAGCAGTTTTGGGGGAGGGTCGTACTCTGGAAACACCATATATTTT.

The chain links TRBV6-5 to TRBJ2-1; the match to TRBD2 covers 7 bases. J gave up 9 bases and V 0 bases, and 11 bases lay outside the gene matches. Germline V gene sequence: CDR1 MNHEY, CDR2 SVGAGI. This CDR3 is 16 amino acids long. The chain's CDR3 is CASSYSGGRASGEQFF. Written as DNA, the CDR3 is TGTGCCAGCAGTTACTCGGGTGGGAGGGCCTCGGGTGAGCAGTTCTTC.

V and J are TRBV5-4 and TRBJ2-7; tentative D call: TRBD1 (6 bases). V was clipped by 3 bases and J by 3 bases, with 10 bases between them. This CDR3 has 13 amino acids. The V gene's germline CDR1 is SGHNT and CDR2 YYREEE (reference sequence). Here the CDR3 DNA reads TGTGCCAGCAGCTCCTACAGGGACTACGAGCAGTACTTC. It translates to CASSSYRDYEQYF.

The gene calls are TRBV11-2 and TRBJ2-7; the D is unclear. V lost 5 bases and J 4 bases, leaving 12 bases between the germline ends. The CDR3 covers 13 residues. In germline, CDR1 is SGHAT, CDR2 FQNNGV. CDR3 region: CASSQDVRYEQYF. The CDR3 coding sequence is TGTGCCAGCAGCCAGGATGTTCGGTACGAGCAGTACTTC.

This rearrangement joins TRBV27 to TRBJ2-7, with 12 positions matching TRBD2. CDR1 is MNHEY, CDR2 SMNVEV, per germline (reference sequence). The CDR3 sequence is 16 residues long. The V gene end was trimmed by 6 bases and the J gene end by 2 bases; junction bases not matched to a gene: 8. The CDR3 DNA reads TGTGCCAGCAGACTTCAGACTAGCGGGGGAACCTACGAGCAGTACTTC. Its protein is CASRLQTSGGTYEQYF.

V usage is TRBV2 and J usage is TRBJ2-1; 7 positions agree with TRBD2. Trimming removed 4 bases from V and 5 bases from J; junction bases left unmatched: 5. This CDR3 has 14 residues. Germline CDR1 is SNHLY and CDR2 is FYNNEI. CDR3 in amino acids: CASSVGLRNNEQFF. The CDR3 DNA reads TGTGCCAGCAGTGTGGGACTAAGGAACAATGAGCAGTTCTTC.

The sample holds a few counts of this clone. This sequence joins TRBV7-9 and TRBJ2-3; D uncertain. The CDR3 has 12 residues. With 1 base removed from V and 4 bases from J, the gap between germline ends came to 3 bases. The germline gives CDR1 SEHNR, CDR2 FQNEAQ (reference sequence). CDR3 bases: TGTGCCAGCAGCTTAGTCGCAGATACGCAGTATTTT. It specifies CASSLVADTQYF.

This clone has only a few counts. The chain couples TRBV30 to TRBJ1-6; D call uncertain. V lost 3 bases to trimming and J lost 5 bases, with 5 bases between them. The CDR3 runs 12 residues. CDR1 and CDR2 from the germline V gene are GTSNPN and SVGIG (reference sequence). CDR3 DNA sequence: TGTGCCTGGAGAGAGAATAATTCACCCCTCCACTTT. This sequence encodes CAWRENNSPLHF.

The chain employs TRBV7-2 and TRBJ1-4, with 7 bases that match TRBD1. Germline V CDR1 and CDR2: SGHTA, FQGNSA. With 5 bases clipped from V and 7 bases from J, the junction kept 7 bases outside the gene matches. This CDR3 is built from 14 residues. CDR3 sequence: CASSSQGVGEKLFF. The DNA of the CDR3 is TGTGCCAGCAGCAGCCAGGGGGTTGGTGAAAAACTGTTTTTT.

The rearrangement joins TRBV14 to TRBJ2-1; 15 nucleotides match TRBD2. V lost 4 bases to trimming and J lost 0 bases; unmatched junction nucleotides: 4. The germline gives CDR1 SGHDN, CDR2 FVKESK. The CDR3 consists of 18 residues. The CDR3 protein is CASSLRTSGRASYNEQFF. CDR3 sequence (DNA): TGTGCCAGCAGCCTTCGGACTAGCGGGAGGGCCTCCTACAATGAGCAGTTCTTC.

V is TRBV6-2 or TRBV6-3 and J is TRBJ2-1; the match to TRBD1 covers 9 bases. The CDR3 length is 15 residues. The trim removed 5 bases at V and 0 bases at J, leaving 2 bases unmatched. CDR1 and CDR2 from the germline V gene are MNHEY and SVGEGT. In nucleotides, the CDR3 is TGTGCCAGCAGTCAGGGACAGGGCTCCTACAATGAGCAGTTCTTC. Its translation: CASSQGQGSYNEQFF.

This clone was counted only a few times. This sequence joins TRBV5-1 and TRBJ2-7; TRBD1 is a possible D gene (5 bases). The V and J ends lost 0 bases and 2 bases respectively, with 24 bases between them. CDR3 length: 19 amino acids. Germline V gene sequence: CDR1 SGHRS, CDR2 YFSETQ. CDR3 protein: CASSLAEKRQSLYPYEQYF. The CDR3 region has the DNA TGCGCCAGCAGCTTGGCCGAAAAAAGACAGTCGCTATACCCCTACGAGCAGTACTTC. Using reference TRBV5-1 and TRBJ2-7 for the parts outside the CDR3, the full variable domain is KAGVTQTPRYLIKTRGQQVTLSCSPISGHRSVSWYQQTPGQGLQFLFEYFSETQRNKGNFPGRFSGRQFSNSRSEMNVSTLELGDSALYLCASSLAEKRQSLYPYEQYFGPGTRLTVT.

J is TRBJ2-7 and V is TRBV6-6; D unresolved. Germline V gene data show CDR1 as MNHNY and CDR2 as SVGAGI (reference sequence). V was shortened by 2 bases and J by 0 bases, with 8 bases between the two germline ends. The CDR3 spans 14 residues. The CDR3, as DNA: TGTGCCAGCAGTTACGCTGCTAGCTCCTACGAGCAGTACTTC. Its protein is CASSYAASSYEQYF.

This chain joins TRBV28 and TRBJ2-2; D not resolved. The V gene's germline CDR1 is MDHEN and CDR2 SYDVKM. Trimming removed 3 bases from V and 7 bases from J, with 6 bases in between. CDR3 length: 12 residues. CDR3 residues: CASSFPGGELFF. The CDR3 region has the DNA TGTGCCAGCAGTTTTCCGGGCGGGGAGCTGTTTTTT.

The V and J genes are TRBV6-6 and TRBJ1-1, with D perhaps TRBD1 (6 bases). This CDR3 is built from 16 residues. V lost 10 bases to trimming and J lost 6 bases, with 27 bases between them. Germline CDR1 reads MNHNY; CDR2 reads SVGAGI (reference sequence). The CDR3 loop reads CATFDTTGWTAAEAFF. The CDR3 nucleotides are TGTGCCACCTTCGATACTACGGGCTGGACAGCGGCTGAAGCTTTCTTT.

The rearrangement uses TRBV6-2 or TRBV6-3 and TRBJ1-1; 7 bases map to TRBD1. The CDR3 covers 20 residues. Per the germline V gene, CDR1 is MNHEY and CDR2 is SVGEGT. V dropped 5 bases and J dropped 1; count of bases not matched to a gene: 22. The CDR3 sequence is CASSDRQGASERLSNTEAFF. DNA for the CDR3: TGTGCCAGCAGTGACCGACAGGGAGCTTCTGAACGACTCTCGAACACTGAAGCTTTCTTT.

The chain is built from TRBV5-4 and TRBJ2-3, with 8 bases identical to TRBD2. The CDR3 contains 14 residues. Germline V gene data show CDR1 as SGHNT and CDR2 as YYREEE (reference sequence). After removal of 4 bases from V and 0 bases from J, the junction contained 1 base not matched to a gene. Here the CDR3 DNA reads TGTGCCAGCAGCCCTAGCGGGAGCACAGATACGCAGTATTTT. Its protein is CASSPSGSTDTQYF. Combining the CDR3 with reference TRBV5-4 and TRBJ2-3 gives the whole variable domain ETGVTQSPTHLIKTRGQQVTLRCSSQSGHNTVSWYQQALGQGPQFIFQYYREEENGRGNFPPRFSGLQFPNYSSELNVNALELDDSALYLCASSPSGSTDTQYFGPGTRLTVL.

This clone was recorded many times. The chain combines TRBV7-9 with TRBJ2-3, with 9 bases matching TRBD1. CDR3 length equals 16 residues. V dropped 0 bases and J dropped 3; count of bases not matched to a gene: 4. Looked up from germline, CDR1 is SEHNR and CDR2 is FQNEAQ (reference sequence). The CDR3 DNA reads TGTGCCAGCAGCTTAGCAGACAGGGGGTTTACAGATACGCAGTATTTT. It yields the protein CASSLADRGFTDTQYF.

The chain recombines TRBV9 with TRBJ1-2; tentative D call: TRBD1 (6 bases). Germline assignment: CDR1 SGDLS and CDR2 YYNGEE. V was pared by 0 bases and J by 8 bases, with 11 bases between. The CDR3 loop spans 13 amino acids. The CDR3 reads CASSVDRVSGYTF. CDR3 nucleotide sequence: TGTGCCAGCAGCGTAGACAGGGTAAGCGGCTACACCTTC.

The chain uses TRBV7-9 and TRBJ1-5; D remains unclear. The CDR3 is 13 amino acids. The germline gives CDR1 SEHNR, CDR2 FQNEAQ (reference sequence). The V and J ends lost 6 bases and 6 bases respectively, with 12 bases between them. The CDR3 DNA reads as TGTGCCAGCAGACCCGACGAGTTTCAGCCCCAGCATTTT. This encodes CASRPDEFQPQHF.